This TCR beta chain was identified during a study of identical twins. This clonotype was counted a few times. Its antigen is not known. TCRdb reprocessed the 5' RACE reads via MiXCR and lists one record per CDR3 protein. The sample records about 890,000 distinct CDR3 sequences, around 12% being singletons. CDR1 and CDR2 from the germline V gene are ENHRY and SYGVKD. V was clipped by 4 bases and J by 4 bases, with 14 bases between them. The CDR3 totals 15 residues. Study observations and caveats: The models systematically underestimated how much out-of-frame TCR alpha was shared in monozygotic twins.

The sample was also linked to a second study, of yellow fever vaccine responses in identical twins.

Sequencing was done on a sample of PBMCs. The TCR sequence derives from a woman aged 18-35 years in good health. The rearrangement joins TRBV10-3 to TRBJ2-1; either TRBD1 or TRBD2 may fit D (5 bases each). The CDR3 loop is CAISATGASYNEQFF. The DNA of the CDR3 is TGTGCCATCAGTGCGACCGGGGCTAGTTACAATGAGCAGTTCTTC.